This T cell receptor beta chain is from a study of shared clonotypes between healthy human individuals. Study summary: Sampling drew on donors who were a couple of women and a few men aged 18 to 49.

V lost 4 bases and J 7 bases, leaving 24 bases between the germline ends. This CDR3 region has 16 residues. Germline CDR1 SGDLS, CDR2 YYNGEE. General study findings and limits: Large depth notwithstanding, sorted-subset sequencing proved incomplete by rarefaction.

To note about this clone: Its antigen is currently unknown.

CD45RO-negative cells were positively selected for CCR7, leaving out terminally differentiated effector memory CD45RA+ cells. The study enrolled healthy HIV-negative adults without recent acute infections or vaccinations as donors. Original methodology: Because ImmunoSEQ provided only junction sequences with no quality scores, the filtering differed. Profiled with immunoSEQ multiplex PCR; TCRdb holds only in-frame clones, not every one. Clone size and the V and J calls come from that table; the DNA yielded D and trimming. The sample consists of about 580,000 clones, more than 95% of them appearing once.

The chain uses TRBV9 and TRBJ2-7; possibly TRBD2 for D (5 bases). Sequenced material: naive CD8+ T cells sorted from blood. The receptor was isolated from a man in his thirties or forties in good health. The CDR3 region has the DNA TGTGCCAGCAGCCCATCGTCTTTGACCTTTACGGGGGAGCAGTACTTC. Residues: CASSPSSLTFTGEQYF.